This T cell receptor beta chain was found in a study of blood T cell repertoires in COVID-19. Study summary: Whether acute or convalescent, the COVID-19 samples came from the United States, Italy and Spain. The cDNA or gDNA used as material had been derived from T cells, B-cell-depleted T cells, or PBMCs.

Germline assignment: CDR1 SGHNT and CDR2 YENEEA. V was pared by 5 bases and J by 3 bases, with 6 bases of the junction left unmatched. CDR3 length: 15 amino acids. The protocol was immunoSEQ multiplex PCR, while the TCRdb copy is restricted to in-frame clones and leaves out a portion. The sample records 150,000 to 200,000 clones, 85% to 90% being singletons. The receptor comes from a man aged 18-30 years with active or convalescent COVID-19. What was sequenced was peripheral blood. V gene TRBV11-3 combines with J gene TRBJ2-3; 9 bases match TRBD2. CDR3 region: CASSPPGLATDTQYF. CDR3 nucleotides: TGTGCCAGCAGCCCCCCGGGACTAGCAACAGATACGCAGTATTTT.